This is a list of T cell receptor beta chains from one sample in a study of control samples from healthy donors and cancer patients. Assay used: immunoSEQ multiplex PCR; TCRdb lists only in-frame clones, some missing. The sample holds approximately 74,000 clones; approximately 94% are singletons and the top ten take over 2.5%. Source material: blood. The receptors shown here come from a woman aged 25 to 39 in good health. The CDR3 runs from the conserved cysteine through the conserved F or W. The D gene is left open where the match is weak. Size tells how often a clone was seen (once, few, many) or the class of an expanded clone, and some rows leave it out.

v_gene: TRBV19; j_gene: TRBJ1-5; abundance: NA; d_gene: NA; CDR3aa: CASSIQQSNQPQHF; CDR3nt: TGTGCCAGTAGTATCCAACAGAGCAATCAGCCCCAGCATTTT
v_gene: TRBV5-1; j_gene: TRBJ1-1; abundance: once; d_gene: NA; CDR3aa: CASSLAGKNTEAFF; CDR3nt: TGCGCCAGCAGCTTGGCAGGGAAGAACACTGAAGCTTTCTTT
v_gene: TRBV2; j_gene: TRBJ1-2; abundance: NA; d_gene: NA; CDR3aa: CASGDYGYTF; CDR3nt: TGTGCCAGCGGGGACTATGGCTACACCTTC
v_gene: TRBV7-9; j_gene: TRBJ2-2; abundance: NA; d_gene: NA; CDR3aa: CASSPRRETGAELFF; CDR3nt: TGTGCCAGCAGCCCTCGGAGGGAGACAGGCGCGGAGCTGTTTTTT
v_gene: TRBV7-9; j_gene: TRBJ2-5; abundance: NA; d_gene: NA; CDR3aa: CASSLGGSQETQYF; CDR3nt: TGTGCCAGCAGCTTAGGCGGTAGCCAAGAGACCCAGTACTTC
v_gene: TRBV18; j_gene: TRBJ2-7; abundance: NA; d_gene: NA; CDR3aa: CASSPVPSVSYEQYF; CDR3nt: TGTGCCAGCTCACCAGTCCCTAGCGTATCCTACGAGCAGTACTTC
v_gene: TRBV18; j_gene: TRBJ1-2; abundance: NA; d_gene: NA; CDR3aa: CASSPERGARGEGYTF; CDR3nt: TGTGCCAGCTCACCAGAAAGAGGCGCCCGGGGTGAGGGCTACACCTTC
v_gene: TRBV7-9; j_gene: TRBJ1-1; abundance: NA; d_gene: NA; CDR3aa: CASTLANPTEAFF; CDR3nt: TGTGCCAGCACCCTGGCCAATCCCACTGAAGCTTTCTTT
v_gene: TRBV6-5; j_gene: TRBJ1-2; abundance: NA; d_gene: TRBD1; CDR3aa: CASKQGQANYGYTF; CDR3nt: TGTGCCAGCAAACAGGGACAGGCAAACTATGGCTACACCTTC
v_gene: TRBV14; j_gene: TRBJ2-1; abundance: NA; d_gene: TRBD1; CDR3aa: CASSLAGTGYNEQFF; CDR3nt: TGTGCCAGCAGCCTGGCCGGGACAGGGTATAATGAGCAGTTCTTC
v_gene: TRBV5-4; j_gene: TRBJ2-3; abundance: NA; d_gene: TRBD1; CDR3aa: CASSFDRGNTDTQYF; CDR3nt: TGTGCCAGCAGCTTTGACAGGGGGAATACAGATACGCAGTATTTT
v_gene: TRBV19; j_gene: TRBJ1-5; abundance: NA; d_gene: NA; CDR3aa: CASTETGGLDQPQHF; CDR3nt: TGTGCCAGTACAGAAACGGGGGGGCTGGATCAGCCCCAGCATTTT
v_gene: TRBV24-1; j_gene: TRBJ2-1; abundance: NA; d_gene: NA; CDR3aa: CATSGGAYNEQFF; CDR3nt: TGTGCCACCAGCGGAGGGGCCTACAATGAGCAGTTCTTC
v_gene: TRBV11-2; j_gene: TRBJ1-1; abundance: NA; d_gene: NA; CDR3aa: CASSLPAPGTEAFF; CDR3nt: TGTGCCAGCAGCTTGCCCGCCCCGGGCACTGAAGCTTTCTTT